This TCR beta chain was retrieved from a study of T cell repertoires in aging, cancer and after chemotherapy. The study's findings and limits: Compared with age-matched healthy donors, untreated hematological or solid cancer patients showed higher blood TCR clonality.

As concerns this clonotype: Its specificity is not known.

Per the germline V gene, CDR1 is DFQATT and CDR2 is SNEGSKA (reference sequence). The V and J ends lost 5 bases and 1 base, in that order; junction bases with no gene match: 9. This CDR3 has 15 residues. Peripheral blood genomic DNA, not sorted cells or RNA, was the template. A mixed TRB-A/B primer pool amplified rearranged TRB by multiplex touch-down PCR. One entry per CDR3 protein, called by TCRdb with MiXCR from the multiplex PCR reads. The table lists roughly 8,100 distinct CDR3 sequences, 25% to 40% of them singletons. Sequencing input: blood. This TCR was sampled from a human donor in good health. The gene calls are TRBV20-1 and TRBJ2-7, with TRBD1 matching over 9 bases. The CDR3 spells CSAWDRVHDSYEQYF. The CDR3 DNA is TGCAGTGCTTGGGACAGGGTTCATGATTCCTACGAGCAGTACTTC.